Shown below are 2 T cell receptor beta chains from a single sample sequenced in a study of blood T cell repertoires in COVID-19 (dated by TCRdb to the early 2020s). Libraries were prepared through the immunoSEQ multiplex PCR assay. TCRdb holds this immuneACCESS table with in-frame rearrangements only. Some clones are missing; in checked studies, unresolved V genes explain under half, and the rest has no known cause. In all, the sample holds hundreds of thousands of clones, and roughly 90% of those were seen once. The top ten clones comprise around 7.9% of the sample. The specimen was peripheral blood. These receptors all stem from a woman aged 70-85 years with COVID-19, enrolled during active disease.

The rearrangement joins TRBV25-1 to TRBJ2-3; TRBD2 agrees at 13 bases. The CDR3 sequence is 17 residues long. Germline CDR1 reads MGHDK; CDR2 reads SYGVNS. Trimming at V came to 3 bases and at J to 2 bases, leaving 5 bases not matched to a gene. CDR3 in DNA: TGTGCCAGCAGTGATTGGGGACTAGCGGGGCTCACAGATACGCAGTATTTT. Translating it yields CASSDWGLAGLTDTQYF.

The chain joins TRBV15 to TRBJ1-1; D is ambiguous. Germline CDR1 LNHNV, CDR2 YYDKDF (reference sequence). CDR3 length: 15 residues. V lost 0 bases and J lost 3, with 11 bases in between. CDR3 DNA: TGTGCCACCAGCAGAGATATAGGGAGTTACACTGAAGCTTTCTTT. As protein: CATSRDIGSYTEAFF.